This T cell receptor beta chain was identified during a study of CD8 T cells in Susac syndrome. The RNA, about 0.45 to 1 ug, was put through reverse transcription using random hexamers. Using its own MiXCR run on the immunoSEQ multiplex PCR reads, TCRdb lists one record per CDR3 protein. The sample shows around 180,000 distinct CDR3 sequences, 90% to 95% of them seen only once. With 4 bases clipped from V and 0 bases from J, the junction kept 1 base outside the gene matches. The CDR3 length is 13 residues. CDR1 is DFQATT and CDR2 is SNEGSKA in the germline V gene (reference sequence). V usage is TRBV20-1 and J usage is TRBJ1-1; 8 bases are shared with TRBD1. Sequencing was carried out using CD4+ T cells from PBMCs. The receptor comes from a human donor with Susac syndrome. CDR3 in amino acids: CSAMTGVNTEAFF. The CDR3 coding sequence is TGCAGTGCTATGACAGGGGTGAACACTGAAGCTTTCTTT.